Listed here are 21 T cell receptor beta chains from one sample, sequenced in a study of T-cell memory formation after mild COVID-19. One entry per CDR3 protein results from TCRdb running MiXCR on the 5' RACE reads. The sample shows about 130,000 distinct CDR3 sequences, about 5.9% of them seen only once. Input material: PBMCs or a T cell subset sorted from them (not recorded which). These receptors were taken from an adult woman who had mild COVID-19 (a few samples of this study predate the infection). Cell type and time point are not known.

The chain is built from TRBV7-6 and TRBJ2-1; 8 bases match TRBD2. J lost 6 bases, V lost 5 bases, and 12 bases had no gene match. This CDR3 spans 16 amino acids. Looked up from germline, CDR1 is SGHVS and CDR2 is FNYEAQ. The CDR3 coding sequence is TGTGCCAGCAGCGTAAGAAGCGGGAGACGGAGCAATGAGCAGTTCTTC. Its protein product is CASSVRSGRRSNEQFF.

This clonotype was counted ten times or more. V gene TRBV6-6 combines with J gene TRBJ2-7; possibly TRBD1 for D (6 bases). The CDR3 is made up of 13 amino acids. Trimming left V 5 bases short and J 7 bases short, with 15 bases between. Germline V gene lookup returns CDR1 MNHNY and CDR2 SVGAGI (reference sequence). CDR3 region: CASSRPPGDEQYF. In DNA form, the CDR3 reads TGTGCCAGCAGTCGCCCCCCAGGGGATGAGCAGTACTTC.

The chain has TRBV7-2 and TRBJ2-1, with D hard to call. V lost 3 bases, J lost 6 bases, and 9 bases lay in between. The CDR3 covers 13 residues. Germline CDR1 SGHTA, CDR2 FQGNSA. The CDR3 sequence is CASSFRVLNEQFF. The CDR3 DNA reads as TGTGCCAGCAGCTTCCGGGTCCTCAATGAGCAGTTCTTC.

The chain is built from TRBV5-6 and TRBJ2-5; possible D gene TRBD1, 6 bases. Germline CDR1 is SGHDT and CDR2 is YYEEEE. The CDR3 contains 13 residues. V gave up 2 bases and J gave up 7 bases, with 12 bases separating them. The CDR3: CASSFRGRVTQYF. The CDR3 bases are TGTGCCAGCAGCTTCAGGGGCCGGGTGACCCAGTACTTC.

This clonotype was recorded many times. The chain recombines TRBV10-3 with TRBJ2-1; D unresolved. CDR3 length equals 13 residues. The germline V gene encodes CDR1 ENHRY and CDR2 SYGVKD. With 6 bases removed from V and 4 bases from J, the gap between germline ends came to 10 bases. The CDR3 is CAIREPLYNEQFF. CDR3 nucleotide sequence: TGTGCCATCAGAGAGCCCCTATACAATGAGCAGTTCTTC.

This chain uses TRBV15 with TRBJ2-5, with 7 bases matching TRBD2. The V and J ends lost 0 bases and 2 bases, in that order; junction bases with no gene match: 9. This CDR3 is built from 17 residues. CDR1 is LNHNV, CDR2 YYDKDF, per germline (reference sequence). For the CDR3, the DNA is TGTGCCACCAGCAGAGATAGGTTCAGGGAGGGGCAAGAGACCCAGTACTTC. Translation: CATSRDRFREGQETQYF.

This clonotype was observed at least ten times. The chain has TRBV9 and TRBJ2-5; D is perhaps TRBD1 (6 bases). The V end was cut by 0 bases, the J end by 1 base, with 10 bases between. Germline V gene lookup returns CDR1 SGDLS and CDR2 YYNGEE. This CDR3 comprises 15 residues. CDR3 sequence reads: CASSVGTVPQETQYF. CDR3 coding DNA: TGTGCCAGCAGCGTAGGGACAGTCCCCCAAGAGACCCAGTACTTC.

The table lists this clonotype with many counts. CDR3 protein: CSASTPTTDTQYF. The CDR3 DNA follows: TGCAGTGCTAGTACCCCCACCACAGATACGCAGTATTTT. V gene TRBV20-1 combines with J gene TRBJ2-3; D is undetermined. V was clipped by 3 bases and J by 2 bases, with 9 bases between them. CDR1 DFQATT and CDR2 SNEGSKA come from the germline V gene (reference sequence). This CDR3 has 13 residues.

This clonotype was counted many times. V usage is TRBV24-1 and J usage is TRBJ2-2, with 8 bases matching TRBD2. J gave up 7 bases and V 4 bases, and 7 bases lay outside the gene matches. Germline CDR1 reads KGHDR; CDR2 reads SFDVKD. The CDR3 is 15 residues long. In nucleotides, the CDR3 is TGTGCCACCAGTGACCCCCGGGGGGGAAGCGGGGAGCTGTTTTTT. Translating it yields CATSDPRGGSGELFF.

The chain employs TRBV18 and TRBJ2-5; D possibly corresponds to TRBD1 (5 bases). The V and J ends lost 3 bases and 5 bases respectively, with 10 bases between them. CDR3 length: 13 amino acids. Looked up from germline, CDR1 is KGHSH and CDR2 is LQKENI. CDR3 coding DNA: TGTGCCAGCTCACCCGTAGGGGCCGAGACCCAGTACTTC. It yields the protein CASSPVGAETQYF.

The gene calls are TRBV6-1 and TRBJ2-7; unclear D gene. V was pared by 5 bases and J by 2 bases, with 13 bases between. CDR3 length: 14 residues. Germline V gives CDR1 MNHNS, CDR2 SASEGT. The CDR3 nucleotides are TGTGCCAGCAGTCAGACCTACCTCGCCTACGAGCAGTACTTC. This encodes CASSQTYLAYEQYF.

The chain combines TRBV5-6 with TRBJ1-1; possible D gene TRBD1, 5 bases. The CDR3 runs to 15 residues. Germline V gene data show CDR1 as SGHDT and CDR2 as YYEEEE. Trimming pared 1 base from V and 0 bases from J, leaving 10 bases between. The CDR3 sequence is CASSLLTALNTEAFF. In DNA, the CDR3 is TGTGCCAGCAGCTTGTTGACAGCGTTGAACACTGAAGCTTTCTTT.

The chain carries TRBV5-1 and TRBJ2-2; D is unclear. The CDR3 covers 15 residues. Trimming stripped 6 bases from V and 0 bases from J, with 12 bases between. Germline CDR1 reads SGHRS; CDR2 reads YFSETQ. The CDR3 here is CASIKEMANTGELFF. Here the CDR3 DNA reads TGCGCCAGCATCAAAGAAATGGCGAACACCGGGGAGCTGTTTTTT.

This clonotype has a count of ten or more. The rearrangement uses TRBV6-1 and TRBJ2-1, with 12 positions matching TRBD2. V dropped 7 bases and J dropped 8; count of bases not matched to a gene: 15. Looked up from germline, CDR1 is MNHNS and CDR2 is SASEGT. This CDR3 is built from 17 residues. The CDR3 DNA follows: TGTGCCAGCACTCTTTCTTTACCGACTAGCGGGAGTCATGAGCAGTTCTTC. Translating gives CASTLSLPTSGSHEQFF.

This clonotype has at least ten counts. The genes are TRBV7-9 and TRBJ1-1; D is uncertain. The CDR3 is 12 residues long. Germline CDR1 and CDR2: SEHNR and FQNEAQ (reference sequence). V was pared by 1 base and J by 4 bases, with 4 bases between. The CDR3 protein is CASSLDSTEAFF. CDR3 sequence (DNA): TGTGCCAGCAGCTTAGACTCCACTGAAGCTTTCTTT.

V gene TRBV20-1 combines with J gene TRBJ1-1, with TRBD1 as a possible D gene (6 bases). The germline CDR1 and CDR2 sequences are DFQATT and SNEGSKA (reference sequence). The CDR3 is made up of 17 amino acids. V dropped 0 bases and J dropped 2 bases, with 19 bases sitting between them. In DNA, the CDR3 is TGCAGTGCTAGAGAGAGAGGGTGGAGACAGGATAACACTGAAGCTTTCTTT. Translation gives CSARERGWRQDNTEAFF.

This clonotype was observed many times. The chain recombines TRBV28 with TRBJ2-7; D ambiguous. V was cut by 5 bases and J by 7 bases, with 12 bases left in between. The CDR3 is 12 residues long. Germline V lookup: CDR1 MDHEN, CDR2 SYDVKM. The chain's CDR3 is CASSLNLQEQYF. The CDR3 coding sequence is TGTGCCAGCAGTCTCAATCTTCAGGAGCAGTACTTC.

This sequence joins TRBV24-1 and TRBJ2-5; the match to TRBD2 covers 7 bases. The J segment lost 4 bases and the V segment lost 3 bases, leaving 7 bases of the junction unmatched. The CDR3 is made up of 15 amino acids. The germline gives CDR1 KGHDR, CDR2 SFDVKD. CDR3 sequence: CATSDKGSGAETQYF. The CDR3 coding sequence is TGTGCCACCAGTGATAAGGGGAGCGGGGCAGAGACCCAGTACTTC.

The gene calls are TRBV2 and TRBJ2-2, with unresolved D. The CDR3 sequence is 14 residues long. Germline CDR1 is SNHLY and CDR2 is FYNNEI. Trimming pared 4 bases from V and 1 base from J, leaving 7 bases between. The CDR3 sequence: CASSGTVNTGELFF. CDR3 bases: TGTGCCAGCAGTGGAACGGTGAACACCGGGGAGCTGTTTTTT.

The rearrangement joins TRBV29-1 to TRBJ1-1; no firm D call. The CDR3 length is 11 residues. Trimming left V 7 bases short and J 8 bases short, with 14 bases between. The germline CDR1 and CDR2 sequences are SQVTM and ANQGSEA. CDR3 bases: TGCAGCGGTGGACGGAGTTCAGAAGCTTTCTTT. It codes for CSGGRSSEAFF.

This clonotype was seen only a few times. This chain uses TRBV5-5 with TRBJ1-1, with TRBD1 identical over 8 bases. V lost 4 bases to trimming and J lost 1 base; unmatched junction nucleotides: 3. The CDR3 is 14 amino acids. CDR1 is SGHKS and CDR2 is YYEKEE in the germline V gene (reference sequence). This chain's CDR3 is CASSRTGGNTEAFF. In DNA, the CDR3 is TGTGCCAGCAGCCGTACAGGGGGGAACACTGAAGCTTTCTTT.